This TCR beta chain was recovered during a study of STAT3 mutations in large granular lymphocyte leukemia. Study-level information: Over half of T-LGLL patients had one or more immunosuppressive regimens. Study-level results: All newly emerging clones after therapy were STAT3 wild type. Every T-LGLL patient had at least one immunodominant TCRbeta clonotype.

Each sample's TCRbeta library yielded on average about 38,000 productive templates. Sequencing used immunoSEQ multiplex PCR; TCRdb keeps in-frame clones, though not all of them. The table records about 12,000 clones, about three quarters of them present only once. Germline V gene sequence: CDR1 LNHDA, CDR2 SQIVND (reference sequence). CDR3 length: 15 residues. V shed 5 bases and J shed 0 bases, with 10 bases lying between them. A word on this clone: Its matching antigen is unknown.

The sequencing input was peripheral blood mononuclear cells. The chain joins TRBV19 to TRBJ1-4; D ambiguous. This receptor was obtained from a man in his fifties or sixties with T-cell large granular lymphocyte leukemia. Some clones in this sample may be carry-over from other donors' samples. CDR3 loop: CASSVSQATNEKLFF. In DNA form, the CDR3 reads TGTGCCAGTAGTGTCTCTCAAGCAACTAATGAAAAACTGTTTTTT.